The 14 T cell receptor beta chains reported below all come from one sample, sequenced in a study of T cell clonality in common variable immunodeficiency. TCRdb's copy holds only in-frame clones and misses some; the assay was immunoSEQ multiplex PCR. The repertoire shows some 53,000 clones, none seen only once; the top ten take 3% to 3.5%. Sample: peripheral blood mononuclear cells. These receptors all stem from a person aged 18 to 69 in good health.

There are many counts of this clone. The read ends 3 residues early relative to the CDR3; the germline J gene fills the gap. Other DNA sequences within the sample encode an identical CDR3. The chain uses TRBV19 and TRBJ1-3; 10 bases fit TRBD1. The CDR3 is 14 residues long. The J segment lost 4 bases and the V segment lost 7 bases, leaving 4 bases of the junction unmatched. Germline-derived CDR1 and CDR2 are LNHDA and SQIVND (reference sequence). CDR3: CASNDRGLGNTIYF. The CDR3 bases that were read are TGTGCCAGTAACGACAGGGGGCTAGGAAACACC.

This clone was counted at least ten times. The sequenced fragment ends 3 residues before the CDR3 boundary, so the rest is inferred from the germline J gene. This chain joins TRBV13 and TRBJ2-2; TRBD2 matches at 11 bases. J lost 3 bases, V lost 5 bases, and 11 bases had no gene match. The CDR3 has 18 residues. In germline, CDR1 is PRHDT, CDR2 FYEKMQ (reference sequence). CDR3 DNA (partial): TGTGCCAGCAGCGCATGGGGGCTAGCGGGAGGCGACACCGGGGAG. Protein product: CASSAWGLAGGDTGE. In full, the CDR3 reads CASSAWGLAGGDTGELFF.

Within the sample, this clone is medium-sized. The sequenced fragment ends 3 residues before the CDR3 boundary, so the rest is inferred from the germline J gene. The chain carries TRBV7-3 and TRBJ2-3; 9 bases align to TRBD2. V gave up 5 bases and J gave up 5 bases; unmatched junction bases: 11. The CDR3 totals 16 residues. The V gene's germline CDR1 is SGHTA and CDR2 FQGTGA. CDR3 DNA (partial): TGTGCCAGCAGCCCAGTTGGCGGGAGGGCAGGAGATACG. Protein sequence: CASSPVGGRAGDT. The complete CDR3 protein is CASSPVGGRAGDTQYF.

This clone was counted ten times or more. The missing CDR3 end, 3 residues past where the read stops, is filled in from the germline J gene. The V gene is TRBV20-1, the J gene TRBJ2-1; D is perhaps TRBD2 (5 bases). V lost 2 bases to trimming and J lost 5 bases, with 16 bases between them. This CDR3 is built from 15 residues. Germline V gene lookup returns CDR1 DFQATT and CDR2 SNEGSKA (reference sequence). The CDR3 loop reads CSARSSLAVDNEQFF. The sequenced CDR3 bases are TGCAGTGCTAGAAGTAGCCTAGCTGTCGACAATGAG.

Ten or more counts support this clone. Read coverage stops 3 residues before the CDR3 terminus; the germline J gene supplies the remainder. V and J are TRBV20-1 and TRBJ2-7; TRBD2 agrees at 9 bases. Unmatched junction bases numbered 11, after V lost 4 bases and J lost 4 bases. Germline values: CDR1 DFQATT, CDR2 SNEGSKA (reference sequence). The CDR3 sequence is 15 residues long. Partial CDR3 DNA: TGCAGTGCTATTCCCCCCGGGACTAGCCCATACGAG. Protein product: CSAIPPGTSPYE. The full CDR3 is CSAIPPGTSPYEQYF.

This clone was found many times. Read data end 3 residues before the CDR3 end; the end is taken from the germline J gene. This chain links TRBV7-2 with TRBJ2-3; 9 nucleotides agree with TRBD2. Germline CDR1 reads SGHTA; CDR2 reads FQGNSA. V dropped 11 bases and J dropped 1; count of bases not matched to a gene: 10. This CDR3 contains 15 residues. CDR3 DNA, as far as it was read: TGTGCCTGGATAGCGGGAGACGATGGCACAGATACG. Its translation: CAWIAGDDGTDT. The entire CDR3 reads CAWIAGDDGTDTQYF. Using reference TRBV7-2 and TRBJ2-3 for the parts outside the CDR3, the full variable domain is GAGVSQSPSNKVTEKGKDVELRCDPISGHTALYWYRQSLGQGLEFLIYFQGNSAPDKSGLPSDRFSAERTGGSVSTLTIQRTQQEDSAVYLCAWIAGDDGTDTQYFGPGTRLTVL.

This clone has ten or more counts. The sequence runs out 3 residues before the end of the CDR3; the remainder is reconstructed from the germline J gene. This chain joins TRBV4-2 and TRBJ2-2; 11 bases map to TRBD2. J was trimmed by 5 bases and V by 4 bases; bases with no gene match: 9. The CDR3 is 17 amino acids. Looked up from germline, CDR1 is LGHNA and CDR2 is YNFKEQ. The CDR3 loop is CASSPDSGRAGTGELFF. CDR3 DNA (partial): TGTGCCAGCAGCCCCGATAGCGGGAGGGCCGGAACCGGGGAG.

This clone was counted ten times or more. CDR3 DNA (partial): TGTGCCAGAAACGGGGACGGGGAG. It yields the protein CARNGDGE. The whole CDR3 protein is CARNGDGELFF. This chain uses TRBV19 with TRBJ2-2, with D perhaps matching TRBD2 (5 bases). The read falls 3 residues short of the CDR3 end, and the missing part is taken from the germline J gene. CDR3 length: 11 amino acids. CDR1 and CDR2 from the germline V gene are LNHDA and SQIVND (reference sequence). Trimming left V 9 bases short and J 7 bases short, with 9 bases between.

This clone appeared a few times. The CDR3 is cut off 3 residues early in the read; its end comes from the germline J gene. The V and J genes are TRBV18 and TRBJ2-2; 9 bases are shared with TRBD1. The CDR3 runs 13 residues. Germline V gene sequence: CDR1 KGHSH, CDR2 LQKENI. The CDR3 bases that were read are TGTGCCAGCCGGACAGGGGATAATTCACCG. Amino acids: CASRTGDNSP. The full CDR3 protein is CASRTGDNSPLFF.

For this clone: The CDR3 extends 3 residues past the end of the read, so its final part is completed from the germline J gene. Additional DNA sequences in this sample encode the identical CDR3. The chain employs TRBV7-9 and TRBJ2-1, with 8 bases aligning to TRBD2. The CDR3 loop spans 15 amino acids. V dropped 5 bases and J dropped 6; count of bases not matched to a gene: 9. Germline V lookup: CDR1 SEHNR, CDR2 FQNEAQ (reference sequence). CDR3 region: CASSDRTSGSNEQFF. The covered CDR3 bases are TGTGCCAGCAGCGATAGGACCAGCGGGAGCAATGAG.

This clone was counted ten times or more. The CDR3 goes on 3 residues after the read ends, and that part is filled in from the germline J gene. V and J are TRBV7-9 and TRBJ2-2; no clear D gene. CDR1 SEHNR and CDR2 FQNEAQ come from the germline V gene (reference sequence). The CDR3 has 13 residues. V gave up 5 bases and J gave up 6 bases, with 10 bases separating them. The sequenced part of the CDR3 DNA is TGTGCCAGCAGCCCCGTGTCGGCCGGGGAG. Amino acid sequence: CASSPVSAGE. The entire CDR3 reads CASSPVSAGELFF. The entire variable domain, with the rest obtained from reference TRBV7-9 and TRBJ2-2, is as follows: DTGVSQNPRHKITKRGQNVTFRCDPISEHNRLYWYRQTLGQGPEFLTYFQNEAQLEKSRLLSDRFSAERPKGSFSTLEIQRTEQGDSAMYLCASSPVSAGELFFGEGSRLTVL.

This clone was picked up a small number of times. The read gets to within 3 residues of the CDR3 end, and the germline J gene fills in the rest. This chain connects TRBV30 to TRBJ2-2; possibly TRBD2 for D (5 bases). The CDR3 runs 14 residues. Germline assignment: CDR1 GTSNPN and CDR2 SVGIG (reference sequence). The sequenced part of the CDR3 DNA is TGTGCCATTAGGTTCCGGGGATACGGCTCACCG. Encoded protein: CAIRFRGYGSP. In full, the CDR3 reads CAIRFRGYGSPLFF.

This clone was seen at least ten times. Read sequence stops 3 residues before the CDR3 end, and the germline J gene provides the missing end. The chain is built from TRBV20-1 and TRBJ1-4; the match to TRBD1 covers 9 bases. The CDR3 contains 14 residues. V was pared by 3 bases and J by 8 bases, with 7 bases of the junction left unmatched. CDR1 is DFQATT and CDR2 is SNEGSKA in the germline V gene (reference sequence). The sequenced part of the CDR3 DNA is TGCAGTGCTAGCCCCGGGACAGGGCCCGAAAAA. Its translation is CSASPGTGPEK. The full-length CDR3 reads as CSASPGTGPEKLFF.

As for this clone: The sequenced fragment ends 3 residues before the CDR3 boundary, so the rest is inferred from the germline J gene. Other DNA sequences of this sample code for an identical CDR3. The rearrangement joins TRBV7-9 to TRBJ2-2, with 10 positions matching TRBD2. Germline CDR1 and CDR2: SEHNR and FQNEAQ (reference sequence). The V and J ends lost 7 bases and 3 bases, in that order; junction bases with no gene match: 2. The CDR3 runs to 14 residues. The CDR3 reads CASTGTSDTGELFF. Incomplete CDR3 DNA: TGTGCCAGCACCGGGACTAGCGACACCGGGGAG.